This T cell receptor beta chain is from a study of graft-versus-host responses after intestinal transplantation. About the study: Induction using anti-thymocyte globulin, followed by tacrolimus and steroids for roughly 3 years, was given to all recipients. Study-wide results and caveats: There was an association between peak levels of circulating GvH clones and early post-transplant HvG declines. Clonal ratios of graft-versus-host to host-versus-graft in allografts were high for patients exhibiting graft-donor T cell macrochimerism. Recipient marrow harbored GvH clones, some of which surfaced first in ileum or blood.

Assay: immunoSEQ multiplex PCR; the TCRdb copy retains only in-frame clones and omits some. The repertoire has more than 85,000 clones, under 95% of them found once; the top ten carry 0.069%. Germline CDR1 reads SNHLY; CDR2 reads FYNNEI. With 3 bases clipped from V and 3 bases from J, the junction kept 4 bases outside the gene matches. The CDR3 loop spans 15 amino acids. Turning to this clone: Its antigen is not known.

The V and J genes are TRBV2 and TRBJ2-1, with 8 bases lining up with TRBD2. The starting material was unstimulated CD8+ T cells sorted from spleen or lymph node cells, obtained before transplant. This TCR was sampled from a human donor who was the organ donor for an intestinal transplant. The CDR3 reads CASSDERGGYNEQFF. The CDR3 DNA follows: TGTGCCAGCAGTGACGAACGGGGGGGCTACAATGAGCAGTTCTTC.